This T cell receptor (beta chain) derives from a study of shared clonotypes between healthy human individuals. Study information: Contributing individuals were two females and three males aged 18 to 49.

V was clipped by 3 bases and J by 1 base, with 12 bases between them. Germline V gene lookup returns CDR1 SGHRS and CDR2 YFSETQ. The CDR3 is made up of 15 amino acids. The deep-level immunoSEQ assay was used. The sequenced material, unsorted PBMC DNA, was run on ten immunoSEQ deep assay plates. Generated by immunoSEQ multiplex PCR, the TCRdb table keeps only in-frame clones and is missing some. Of approximately 500,000 clones listed, almost 80% are singletons. The chain couples TRBV5-1 to TRBJ2-3; perhaps TRBD2 as D (5 bases). The clonotype comes from a woman between 35 and 50 years old in good health. Some clones in this sample may be carry-over from other donors' samples. Material for sequencing was PBMCs. The CDR3 DNA reads TGCGCCAGCAGCTCCGAGGGTGGACGCACAGATACGCAGTATTTT. Protein: CASSSEGGRTDTQYF.